This T cell receptor beta chain derives from a study of a mutant IDH1 vaccine in newly diagnosed glioma. Study overall: A roughly 60% male, around 38% female split and a mean age of about 40 years characterized treated patients. Study-wide results and limits: Pseudoprogression apparently lacked any relation to changes in top peripheral T cell clonotypes.

Profiled with immunoSEQ multiplex PCR; TCRdb holds only in-frame clones, not every one. The profile shows about 55,000 clones, 76% of them singletons. V gave up 0 bases and J gave up 4 bases, with 17 bases separating them. This CDR3 comprises 16 residues. The germline V gene encodes CDR1 SGHNT and CDR2 YYREEE (reference sequence). Time point noted: week 47, end of study. Every vaccine dose comprised 300 ug of mutant IDH1 20-mer peptide plus topical imiquimod. All eight of the vaccinations patients received fell in weeks 1, 3, 5, 7, 11, 15, 19 and 23. To note about this clone: Its antigen is currently unknown.

The chain is built from TRBV5-4 and TRBJ2-7; D possibly corresponds to TRBD1 (6 bases). The sample consisted of PBMCs, taken from a glioma patient whose treatment included an IDH1 peptide vaccine. The TCR comes from a woman between 40 and 50 years old with glioma. Some clones in this sample may be carry-over from other donors' samples. CDR3 residues: CASSLGLDSWQYEQYF. The CDR3 DNA sequence: TGTGCCAGCAGCTTGGGACTGGACAGTTGGCAATACGAGCAGTACTTC.